Shown below are 5 T cell receptor beta chains from a single sample sequenced in a study of early T cells in non-severe SARS-CoV-2 infection. MiXCR, applied by TCRdb to the 5' RACE reads, yields one record per CDR3 protein. The sample has about 64,000 distinct CDR3 sequences, less than 5% seen once. Input material: whole blood. These receptors were taken from an adult who was a healthcare worker with PCR-confirmed SARS-CoV-2 infection or an uninfected control (not recorded which).

This clonotype has a count of ten or more. J is TRBJ2-7 and V is TRBV3-1, with a possible D match to TRBD1 (6 bases). The V gene lost 3 bases and the J gene lost 7 bases, with 16 bases spanning the gap. From germline, CDR1 is LGHDT and CDR2 YNNKEL (reference sequence). CDR3 size: 14 residues. The CDR3 loop reads CASSHAPGQREQYF. The CDR3 DNA follows: TGTGCCAGCAGCCATGCCCCCGGACAGAGAGAGCAGTACTTC.

This clonotype was seen repeatedly, ten times or more. The chain uses TRBV3-1 and TRBJ2-2, with TRBD2 as a possible D gene (6 bases). V was cut by 6 bases and J by 6 bases, with 17 bases left in between. Germline assignment: CDR1 LGHDT and CDR2 YNNKEL (reference sequence). The CDR3 covers 15 residues. In DNA form, the CDR3 reads TGTGCCAGCAGTCACCGGGAGAAGGCCCCCGGGGAGCTGTTTTTT. Translating gives CASSHREKAPGELFF.

This clonotype was observed a handful of times. The rearrangement links TRBV27 to TRBJ1-6; no clear D. V gave up 4 bases and J gave up 15 bases, with 13 bases separating them. The germline V gene has CDR1 MNHEY and CDR2 SMNVEV (reference sequence). The CDR3 consists of 12 residues. In DNA form, the CDR3 reads TGTGCCAGCAGTTCGCATAGCCTTCTCCTCCACTTT. As protein: CASSSHSLLLHF.

This clonotype was seen repeatedly, ten times or more. V and J are TRBV25-1 and TRBJ1-5; TRBD1 matches 7 bases. Germline CDR1 is MGHDK and CDR2 is SYGVNS. The CDR3 runs to 13 residues. The J segment lost 3 bases and the V segment lost 8 bases, leaving 4 bases of the junction unmatched. The CDR3 loop is CASRQGNNQPQHF. As DNA, the CDR3 is TGTGCCAGCCGACAGGGAAACAATCAGCCCCAGCATTTT.

This clonotype was recorded a few times. This chain links TRBV7-9 with TRBJ2-7; 7 positions agree with TRBD1. CDR3 length: 14 residues. Germline CDR1 is SEHNR and CDR2 is FQNEAQ (reference sequence). The V segment lost 5 bases and the J segment 3 bases; nucleotides outside the gene matches: 7. CDR3 in amino acids: CASSPTGAGYEQYF. In nucleotides, the CDR3 is TGTGCCAGCAGCCCTACAGGGGCCGGCTACGAGCAGTACTTC. Together with reference TRBV7-9 and TRBJ2-7, the CDR3 gives the full variable domain: DTGVSQNPRHKITKRGQNVTFRCDPISEHNRLYWYRQTLGQGPEFLTYFQNEAQLEKSRLLSDRFSAERPKGSFSTLEIQRTEQGDSAMYLCASSPTGAGYEQYFGPGTRLTVT.